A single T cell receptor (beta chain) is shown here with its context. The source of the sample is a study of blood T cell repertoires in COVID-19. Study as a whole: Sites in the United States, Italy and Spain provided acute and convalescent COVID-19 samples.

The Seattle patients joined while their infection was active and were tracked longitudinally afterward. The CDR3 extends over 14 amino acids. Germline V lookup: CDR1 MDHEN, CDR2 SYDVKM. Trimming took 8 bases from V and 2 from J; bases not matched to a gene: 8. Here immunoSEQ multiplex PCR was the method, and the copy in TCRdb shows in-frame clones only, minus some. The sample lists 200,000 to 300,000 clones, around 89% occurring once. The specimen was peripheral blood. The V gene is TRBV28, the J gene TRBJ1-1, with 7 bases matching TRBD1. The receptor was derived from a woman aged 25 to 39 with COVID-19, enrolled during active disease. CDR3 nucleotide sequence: TGTGCCAGCCGTACCGGGACAGCAAACACTGAAGCTTTCTTT. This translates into CASRTGTANTEAFF.